This T cell receptor beta chain stems from a study of T cell responses to AZD1222 COVID-19 vaccine. Overall study findings and caveats: Repertoire sampling was restricted to post-peak T cell response timepoints.

Concerning this clone itself: The target antigen is unknown.

Sequenced by immunoSEQ multiplex PCR; TCRdb stores in-frame clones only, minus some. Counted here are 100,000 or so clones, about 94% occurring once; the ten biggest clones make up roughly 3%. Germline V gives CDR1 LNHDA, CDR2 SQIVND (reference sequence). The CDR3 is made up of 13 amino acids. Trimming shortened V by 2 bases and J by 5 bases, and 10 bases separated the two germline ends. The sequenced sample was peripheral blood, obtained 28 days after the second AZD1222 dose. This receptor was taken from an adult who received the AZD1222 COVID-19 vaccine. The chain combines TRBV19 with TRBJ2-7, with a tentative D call TRBD2 (5 bases). The CDR3 protein is CASSITSSNEQYF. The CDR3 coding sequence is TGTGCCAGTAGTATAACTAGTTCCAACGAGCAGTACTTC.